One and the same sample provided the 21 T cell receptor beta chains below, sequenced in a study of chemoradiotherapy in HPV16-positive cancers. Profiled with immunoSEQ multiplex PCR; TCRdb holds only in-frame clones, not every one. The sample shows 9,000 to 15,000 clones, around three fifths of them seen only once. The sample was collected from a patient who underwent chemoradiotherapy. The source of these receptors is a human donor with HPV-associated anogenital cancer.

The chain employs TRBV18 and TRBJ1-3; D is ambiguous. CDR3 length: 15 residues. V was pared by 2 bases and J by 3 bases, with 11 bases between. Per germline, CDR1 KGHSH and CDR2 LQKENI. The CDR3 sequence is CASSPSYSLGNTIYF. CDR3 nucleotide sequence: TGTGCCAGCTCACCATCTTACAGCCTTGGAAACACCATATATTTT.

V usage is TRBV7-2 and J usage is TRBJ1-5; no clear D gene. The CDR3 loop spans 12 amino acids. The germline V gene encodes CDR1 SGHTA and CDR2 FQGNSA. Deletions cut 2 bases from V and 7 bases from J, with 6 bases between. Written as DNA, the CDR3 is TGTGCCAGCAGCTTAAACCGGCAGCCCCAGCATTTT. Its protein product is CASSLNRQPQHF.

The chain employs TRBV5-8 and TRBJ1-4, with D unclear. The CDR3 is made up of 15 amino acids. V lost 4 bases to trimming and J lost 8 bases, with 18 bases between them. Germline CDR1 SGHTS, CDR2 YDEGEE. The CDR3 nucleotides read TGTGCCAGCAGCCGAACGGACCGTATTGAAGAAAAACTGTTTTTT. It yields the protein CASSRTDRIEEKLFF.

The rearrangement links TRBV9 to TRBJ2-7; TRBD1 is a possible D gene (6 bases). The V end was cut by 3 bases, the J end by 1 base, with 8 bases between. This CDR3 region has 13 residues. The germline V gene has CDR1 SGDLS and CDR2 YYNGEE. CDR3 DNA sequence: TGTGCCAGCAGCGCACAGGGTTCCTACGAGCAGTACTTC. Translated, it gives CASSAQGSYEQYF. Based on the CDR3 plus reference TRBV9 and TRBJ2-7, the full variable domain is DSGVTQTPKHLITATGQRVTLRCSPRSGDLSVYWYQQSLDQGLQFLIQYYNGEERAKGNILERFSAQQFPDLHSELNLSSLELGDSALYFCASSAQGSYEQYFGPGTRLTVT.

This clone is medium-sized in the sample. The gene calls are TRBV7-9 and TRBJ1-6; D may be TRBD1 (5 bases). Trimming took 4 bases from V and 7 from J, leaving 14 bases between them. The CDR3 spans 15 residues. CDR1 is SEHNR and CDR2 is FQNEAQ in the germline V gene (reference sequence). The CDR3 is CASSSPGLHNSPLHF. The CDR3 DNA follows: TGTGCCAGCAGCTCTCCGGGACTCCACAATTCACCCCTCCACTTT.

This clone has a handful of counts. The V and J genes are TRBV5-1 and TRBJ2-1; D is uncertain. The germline CDR1 and CDR2 sequences are SGHRS and YFSETQ. The CDR3 length is 15 residues. Deletions cut 2 bases from V and 0 bases from J, with 9 bases between. This CDR3 reads CASSLSSSSYNEQFF. Here the CDR3 DNA reads TGCGCCAGCAGCTTATCCTCGAGCTCCTACAATGAGCAGTTCTTC.

The gene calls are TRBV9 and TRBJ2-3, with D perhaps TRBD1 (5 bases). The germline CDR1 and CDR2 sequences are SGDLS and YYNGEE. This CDR3 is 15 amino acids long. V shed 2 bases and J shed 0 bases, with 10 bases lying between them. The DNA for the CDR3 is TGTGCCAGCAGCGTCGCAAGGGGAAGCACAGATACGCAGTATTTT. Translating gives CASSVARGSTDTQYF.

The V and J genes are TRBV11-2 and TRBJ2-7, with D maybe TRBD1 (6 bases). Germline V CDR1 and CDR2: SGHAT, FQNNGV. The CDR3 spans 14 residues. Between the trimmed V and J ends, which lost 5 bases and 1 base, there was a span of 12 bases. CDR3 residues: CASSRGQGSYEQYF. CDR3 in DNA: TGTGCCAGCAGCCGAGGGCAGGGGTCCTACGAGCAGTACTTC.

This clone was seen just once. The rearrangement joins TRBV27 to TRBJ1-2, with 7 bases fitting TRBD1. J was trimmed by 4 bases and V by 5 bases; bases with no gene match: 7. The CDR3 is 14 residues long. CDR1 is MNHEY and CDR2 is SMNVEV in the germline V gene (reference sequence). The CDR3 reads CASSPRDSFYGYTF. The CDR3 DNA sequence: TGTGCCAGCAGTCCCCGGGACAGCTTCTATGGCTACACCTTC.

V and J are TRBV7-3 and TRBJ2-5; no definite D call. V was trimmed by 5 bases and J by 10 bases, leaving 17 bases between them. In germline, CDR1 is SGHTA, CDR2 FQGTGA. The CDR3 is 13 residues long. CDR3 loop: CASSRRADTDQYF. CDR3 DNA sequence: TGTGCCAGCAGCCGGCGCGCGGATACGGACCAGTACTTC.

The V gene is TRBV7-9, the J gene TRBJ1-1, with D unresolved. Germline CDR1 SEHNR, CDR2 FQNEAQ (reference sequence). The CDR3 length is 10 residues. Trimming left V 5 bases short and J 7 bases short, with 5 bases between. The CDR3 DNA is TGTGCCAGCAGCCTTCTTGAAGCTTTCTTT. It encodes CASSLLEAFF.

CDR3 protein: CATSRRGGRGGAFF. The CDR3 nucleotides read TGTGCCACCAGCAGACGCGGAGGGCGAGGTGGAGCTTTCTTT. The rearrangement uses TRBV15 and TRBJ1-1; D not resolved. In germline, CDR1 is LNHNV, CDR2 YYDKDF (reference sequence). The CDR3 runs to 14 residues. V was trimmed by 2 bases and J by 10 bases, leaving 17 bases between them.

This chain uses TRBV11-2 with TRBJ2-2; the match to TRBD1 covers 10 bases. Germline CDR1 reads SGHAT; CDR2 reads FQNNGV. This CDR3 contains 16 residues. The ends lost 1 base at V and 6 bases at J; junction bases unmatched: 5. The CDR3 DNA sequence: TGTGCCAGCAGCTTAGGTCAGACAGGGGGCTCCGGGGAGCTGTTTTTT. This codes for CASSLGQTGGSGELFF. Full variable domain (outside the CDR3, taken from reference TRBV11-2 and TRBJ2-2): EAGVAQSPRYKIIEKRQSVAFWCNPISGHATLYWYQQILGQGPKLLIQFQNNGVVDDSQLPKDRFSAERLKGVDSTLKIQPAKLEDSAVYLCASSLGQTGGSGELFFGEGSRLTVL.

In DNA form, the CDR3 reads TGTGCCAGCAGTGAAGCGAGGACCTACAATGAGCAGTTCTTC. This codes for CASSEARTYNEQFF. The chain recombines TRBV6-1 with TRBJ2-1; D is unresolved. This CDR3 has 14 amino acids. Germline V gives CDR1 MNHNS, CDR2 SASEGT. V was clipped by 0 bases and J by 2 bases, with 5 bases between them.

The chain is built from TRBV5-6 and TRBJ2-7; 7 nucleotides agree with TRBD2. The germline V gene has CDR1 SGHDT and CDR2 YYEEEE. There are 16 residues in the CDR3. V was pared by 4 bases and J by 2 bases, with 12 bases of the junction left unmatched. CDR3 nucleotides: TGTGCCAGCAGCCTGCAGCGGGGTTCGGAGGCCTACGAGCAGTACTTC. It yields the protein CASSLQRGSEAYEQYF. The complete variable domain, with remaining parts taken from reference TRBV5-6 and TRBJ2-7, reads DAGVTQSPTHLIKTRGQQVTLRCSPKSGHDTVSWYQQALGQGPQFIFQYYEEEERQRGNFPDRFSGHQFPNYSSELNVNALLLGDSALYLCASSLQRGSEAYEQYFGPGTRLTVT.

This chain uses TRBV28 with TRBJ1-2; 7 bases fit TRBD1. V was clipped by 6 bases and J by 1 base; unmatched bases: 8. CDR3 length: 15 amino acids. Germline V gives CDR1 MDHEN, CDR2 SYDVKM. DNA for the CDR3: TGTGCCAGCAGCGTACCGGGACAGCATAACTATGGCTACACCTTC. Its translation: CASSVPGQHNYGYTF.

The chain has TRBV7-3 and TRBJ2-2; 10 positions agree with TRBD1. CDR1 and CDR2 from the germline V gene are SGHTA and FQGTGA. With V trimmed by 2 bases and J by 4 bases, 4 bases remained unmatched. CDR3 length: 16 amino acids. In nucleotides, the CDR3 is TGTGCCAGCAGCTTAGGGGGGACAGGGGCCACCGGGGAGCTGTTTTTT. Encoded protein: CASSLGGTGATGELFF. Complete variable domain (other parts from reference TRBV7-3 and TRBJ2-2): GAGVSQTPSNKVTEKGKYVELRCDPISGHTALYWYRQSLGQGPEFLIYFQGTGAADDSGLPNDRFFAVRPEGSVSTLKIQRTERGDSAVYLCASSLGGTGATGELFFGEGSRLTVL.

This sequence joins TRBV5-4 and TRBJ1-3, with D perhaps TRBD1 (6 bases). Germline CDR1 SGHNT, CDR2 YYREEE (reference sequence). The CDR3 is 16 residues long. Deletions cut 0 bases from V and 4 bases from J, with 14 bases between. The CDR3 reads CASSLVGGAEGNTIYF. The CDR3 DNA sequence: TGTGCCAGCAGCTTGGTCGGGGGCGCGGAAGGAAACACCATATATTTT.

This clone was detected only a few times. The V and J genes are TRBV7-3 and TRBJ2-3, with D maybe TRBD1 (5 bases). The CDR3 extends over 13 amino acids. Germline V gene data show CDR1 as SGHTA and CDR2 as FQGTGA. Trimming took 5 bases from V and 4 from J, leaving 10 bases between them. The CDR3 region is CASSPDRPDTQYF. CDR3 DNA: TGTGCCAGCAGCCCCGACAGACCAGATACGCAGTATTTT.

The V gene is TRBV29-1, the J gene TRBJ1-4, with TRBD1 identical over 7 bases. The CDR3 has 12 residues. The V segment lost 7 bases and the J segment 15 bases; nucleotides outside the gene matches: 14. In germline, CDR1 is SQVTM, CDR2 ANQGSEA. The CDR3 DNA reads as TGCAGCGCAAGGACAGGCCAACCGGGGTTGTTTTTT. Translated: CSARTGQPGLFF.

V usage is TRBV7-2 and J usage is TRBJ2-1; TRBD2 matches 8 bases. CDR1 is SGHTA, CDR2 FQGNSA, per germline. The length of the CDR3 is 16 residues. With 2 bases clipped from V and 7 bases from J, the junction kept 10 bases outside the gene matches. The DNA of the CDR3 is TGTGCCAGCAGCTTAAGTCGGGGGGGCCCGTGGAATGAGCAGTTCTTC. Encoded protein: CASSLSRGGPWNEQFF.